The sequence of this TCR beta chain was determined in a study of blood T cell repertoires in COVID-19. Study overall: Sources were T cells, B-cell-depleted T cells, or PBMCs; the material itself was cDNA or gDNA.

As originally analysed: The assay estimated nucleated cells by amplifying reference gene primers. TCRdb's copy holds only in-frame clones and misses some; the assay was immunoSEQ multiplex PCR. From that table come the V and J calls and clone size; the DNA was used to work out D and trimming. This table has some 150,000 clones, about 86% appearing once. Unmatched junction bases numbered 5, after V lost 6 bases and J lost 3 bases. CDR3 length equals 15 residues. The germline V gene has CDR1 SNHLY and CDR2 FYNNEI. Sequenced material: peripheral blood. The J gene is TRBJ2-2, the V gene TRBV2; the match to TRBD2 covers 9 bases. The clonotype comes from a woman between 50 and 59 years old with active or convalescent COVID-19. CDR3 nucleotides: TGTGCCAGCAGCGGACTAGCGCCGTACACCGGGGAGCTGTTTTTT. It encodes CASSGLAPYTGELFF.